This T cell receptor beta chain originates from a study of tumor-infiltrating lymphocytes in primary liver carcinoma. As regards this clonotype: Its target is not known. This clone may be a read error of a much larger clone one base away.

Study-wide results and caveats: Tumor region pairs outstripped tumor-adjacent and tumor-blood pairs in overlap.

The CDR3 loop spans 15 amino acids. The germline gives CDR1 LGHNA, CDR2 YSLEER. Total RNA (roughly 550 ng) served as template for TCR beta cDNA synthesis primed by a constant-region primer. Libraries for TCR beta were built through three nested multiplex PCR rounds, which together made up a slightly modified ARM-PCR procedure. The first two PCR rounds used TRBV1-TRBV30 primers with a Cbeta primer, roughly 10 cycles each. TCRdb used MiXCR to reprocess the multiplex PCR reads, holding one entry per CDR3 protein. The table lists 250,000 to 400,000 distinct CDR3 sequences, 55% to 65% of them singletons. Germline DNA was also extracted, with blood RNA taken from unsorted whole blood.

This clonotype was sampled from a man aged 40-55 years with primary liver carcinoma and hepatitis B virus infection. Sequences were obtained from peripheral blood. The chain joins TRBV4-3 to TRBJ2-7; the D is unclear. CDR3: CASNQDVSSSYEQYF. Here the CDR3 DNA reads TGCGCCAGCAACCAAGATGTTTCCAGTTCCTACGAGCAGTACTTC.